The present T cell receptor beta chain was sequenced within a study of vaccination effects on CD4 cells after COVID-19. A remark on this clone: The antigen remains undetermined.

Deletions cut 8 bases from V and 3 bases from J, with 7 bases between. The CDR3 length is 11 residues. Germline CDR1 is ENHRY and CDR2 is SYGVKD. Study results and caveats: Among infection- and vaccine-induced clones, marked clonal contraction occurred late after vaccination.

Sequencing in the ViraFEST assay came after antigen-specific CD4+ T cells had been expanded with viral peptide pools, which were used to stimulate PBMC. CD4+ T cells were isolated after around 10 days of culture. Nobody among the vaccine recipients had prior SARS-CoV-2 infection (nucleocapsid antibodies were negative). PBMC were cultured at about 1.9 million per well with roughly 9.7 IU/ml IL-2 and approximately 10 ug/ml peptides. Days 3 and 7 were when half the medium was replaced with IL-2 medium. Sequenced by immunoSEQ multiplex PCR; TCRdb stores in-frame clones only, minus some. The sample includes some 77,000 clones, roughly 70% of them seen just once.

The sequence came from a human donor who received a COVID-19 vaccine. This chain links TRBV10-3 with TRBJ2-5; D uncertain. Specimen: CD4+ T cells from PBMCs cultured with HCoV-OC43 spike peptides, collected before COVID-19 vaccination. Subset specified: HCoV-OC43 spike overlapping peptide pool stimulation. The CDR3 loop is CAIGREETQYF. The CDR3 DNA follows: TGTGCCATCGGTAGGGAAGAGACCCAGTACTTC.